Below, one TCR beta chain is given with its context. Its antigen is unknown. Base qualities are not recorded, but no much larger clone differs from it by a single base. TCRbeta CDR3 regions were amplified from genomic DNA by means of the immunoSEQ Assay, a bias-controlled multiplex PCR. The paper's data handling went like this. Nucleated cell counts per sample were estimated from amplification of reference gene primers within the assay. To quantify the absolute abundance of each unique TCRbeta CDR3 rearrangement, sequence reads were collapsed and filtered. For each sample, productive Simpson clonality was calculated as the square root of Simpson's diversity index across productive rearrangements. TCRdb re-hosts the immuneACCESS table, in-frame sequences only. Its copies lack some clones; in the studies checked, an unresolved V gene accounts for under half of them, and the cause for the rest is not known. The DNA was the basis for D and trimming; V, J and clone size are from that table. The sample table holds 250,000 to 300,000 clones, of which 81% were seen once. The top ten clones comprise under 3% of the sample.

The germline V gene (reference sequence) sets CDR1 to LGHDT and CDR2 to YNNKEL. The cysteine opens and the phenylalanine closes a CDR3 of 14 amino acids. The DNA shown is the 42-base CDR3, in frame from base 1. V and J are truncated by 0 bases and 4 bases respectively, leaving an intervening sequence of 9 bases. This sample was included in a study of blood T cell repertoires in COVID-19 (dated by TCRdb to the early 2020s). For the study in its entirety: The collaborator samples originated in the United States, Italy and Spain and spanned the acute and convalescent phases of COVID-19. The prospective study material was composed of cDNA or gDNA derived from T cells, B-cell-depleted T cells, or PBMCs. Deeply sampled blood TCRbeta repertoires from subjects exposed to, actively infected with, or recovered from COVID-19 were included in the dataset. The repertoires were released in a freely available public database intended as a resource for research on the immune response to SARS-CoV-2. Samples were obtained from the ongoing ImmuneRACE study (first 160 participants) and from 1,254 subjects provided by 6 global collaborators. Nearly every sample came with metadata listing a de-identified subject ID, COVID-19 status, age in years and sex. HLA class I and class II types, where available, came from metadata supplied by the sample provider rather than from assay-based typing.

Broad study findings and their caveats: Clinical and demographic metadata were provided uncurated, with the amount varying by source and participant.

The collaborating institutions used their own protocols to collect whole blood in K2EDTA tubes. Collaborator samples were shipped for TCRbeta analysis as frozen whole blood, isolated PBMCs, or DNA extracted from either sample type. The clonotype comes from an older woman with active or convalescent COVID-19. Recombination linked TRBV3-1 (or the pseudogene TRBV3-2) to TRBJ1-1; the D gene is not confidently resolved. Sample: peripheral blood. The bases are TGTGCCAGCAGCCAAGAAGTAACGGGCACTGAAGCTTTCTTT. This is translated as CASSQEVTGTEAFF.